Listed below are T cell receptor beta chains from one sample, sequenced in a study of blood T cell repertoires in COVID-19. Sequencing used immunoSEQ multiplex PCR; TCRdb keeps in-frame clones, though not all of them. The sample has around 120,000 clones, just over 85% seen once. Material: peripheral blood. These receptors originate from a woman in her fifties or sixties with active or convalescent COVID-19. The CDR3 runs from the conserved cysteine through the conserved F or W. A D gene is named only where the DNA matches it firmly. Some rows have no size entry. The others give once, few or many, or a class for an expanded clone.

len: 12; v_gene: TRBV19; abundance: .; j_gene: TRBJ1-6; d_gene: .; CDR3nt: TGTGCCAGTAGTATAAGCGATTCACCCCTCCACTTT; CDR3aa: CASSISDSPLHF
len: 14; v_gene: TRBV29-1; abundance: .; j_gene: TRBJ1-3; d_gene: TRBD1; CDR3nt: TGCAGCGCCGGGACAGCGAGCTCTGGAAACACCATATATTTT; CDR3aa: CSAGTASSGNTIYF
len: 15; v_gene: TRBV19; abundance: .; j_gene: TRBJ2-1; d_gene: TRBD2; CDR3nt: TGTGCCACCTCTAGCGGGAGGACTAGGGGCAATGAGCAGTTCTTC; CDR3aa: CATSSGRTRGNEQFF
len: 13; v_gene: TRBV12-3/TRBV12-4; abundance: .; j_gene: TRBJ1-4; d_gene: .; CDR3nt: TGTGCCAGCCAAATAAGGTCAGGGGAAAAACTGTTTTTT; CDR3aa: CASQIRSGEKLFF
len: 14; v_gene: TRBV19; abundance: .; j_gene: TRBJ1-3; d_gene: .; CDR3nt: TGTGCCACGGCAACCAGGGGTTCTGGAAACACCATATATTTT; CDR3aa: CATATRGSGNTIYF
len: 14; v_gene: TRBV5-6; abundance: .; j_gene: TRBJ2-7; d_gene: TRBD2; CDR3nt: TGTGCCAGCAGCTCGCGGGGGGGGACCACCGGGCAGTACTTC; CDR3aa: CASSSRGGTTGQYF
len: 13; v_gene: TRBV2; abundance: .; j_gene: TRBJ2-7; d_gene: .; CDR3nt: TGTGCCGGGGGACTCTGGAGCTCCTACGAGCAGTACTTC; CDR3aa: CAGGLWSSYEQYF
len: 13; v_gene: TRBV7-2; abundance: .; j_gene: TRBJ1-2; d_gene: .; CDR3nt: TGTGCCAGCAGCTTAACAGGGAAATATGGCTACACCTTC; CDR3aa: CASSLTGKYGYTF
len: 15; v_gene: TRBV2; abundance: .; j_gene: TRBJ1-1; d_gene: .; CDR3nt: TGTGCCAGCAGTGAAGGCTGGGCAGGGGTCACTGAAGCTTTCTTT; CDR3aa: CASSEGWAGVTEAFF
len: 15; v_gene: TRBV11-2; abundance: .; j_gene: TRBJ2-5; d_gene: TRBD1; CDR3nt: TGTGCCAGCAGCACATACAGGGGGCGAGGAGAGACCCAGTACTTC; CDR3aa: CASSTYRGRGETQYF
len: 14; v_gene: TRBV11-2; abundance: .; j_gene: TRBJ1-2; d_gene: .; CDR3nt: TGTGCCAGCAGCCACCCCGGTCTTAACTATGGCTACACCTTC; CDR3aa: CASSHPGLNYGYTF
len: 16; v_gene: TRBV20-1; abundance: few; j_gene: TRBJ1-2; d_gene: TRBD1; CDR3nt: TGCAGTGCTAGTCTAAGGACAGGGACAGTTTTGAGTGGCTACACCTTC; CDR3aa: CSASLRTGTVLSGYTF
len: 19; v_gene: TRBV20-1; abundance: .; j_gene: TRBJ2-5; d_gene: TRBD2; CDR3nt: TGCAGTGCTAGTTCCGTGGGGGGCCCTAGCGGGGGCTCGGGAGAGACCCAGTACTTC; CDR3aa: CSASSVGGPSGGSGETQYF
len: 15; v_gene: TRBV5-8; abundance: .; j_gene: TRBJ1-5; d_gene: .; CDR3nt: TGTGCCAGCAGCCAGGATGGGGGGTTGCATCAGCCCCAGCATTTT; CDR3aa: CASSQDGGLHQPQHF
len: 14; v_gene: TRBV24-1; abundance: few; j_gene: TRBJ1-2; d_gene: TRBD1; CDR3nt: TGTGCCACCAGGGGGACAGGGATGGCGAGCGGCTACACCTTC; CDR3aa: CATRGTGMASGYTF
len: 14; v_gene: TRBV7-9; abundance: once; j_gene: TRBJ2-7; d_gene: TRBD1; CDR3nt: TGTGCCAGCAGCCCCCGACAGGGTTTATATGAGCAGTACTTC; CDR3aa: CASSPRQGLYEQYF
len: 14; v_gene: TRBV7-9; abundance: .; j_gene: TRBJ1-2; d_gene: TRBD1; CDR3nt: TGTGCCAGCAGCTATCGACAGGGCCCCTATGGCTACACCTTC; CDR3aa: CASSYRQGPYGYTF
len: 17; v_gene: TRBV13; abundance: .; j_gene: TRBJ1-2; d_gene: TRBD1; CDR3nt: TGTGCCAGCAGCTTAAGAGGACAGGGGGTCCTTTACTATGGCTACACCTTC; CDR3aa: CASSLRGQGVLYYGYTF
len: 15; v_gene: TRBV4-1; abundance: .; j_gene: TRBJ1-4; d_gene: .; CDR3nt: TGCGCCAGCAGCCTGCGCAAAGGTGGAGTGGAAAAACTGTTTTTT; CDR3aa: CASSLRKGGVEKLFF
len: 14; v_gene: TRBV7-8; abundance: .; j_gene: TRBJ1-2; d_gene: .; CDR3nt: TGTGCCAGCAGCCCCCAGGGGTACGACTATGGCTACACCTTC; CDR3aa: CASSPQGYDYGYTF
len: 16; v_gene: TRBV27; abundance: .; j_gene: TRBJ1-5; d_gene: .; CDR3nt: TGTGCCAGCAGTTTATCAGGTCGGGGGGCGGATCAGCCCCAGCATTTT; CDR3aa: CASSLSGRGADQPQHF
len: 13; v_gene: TRBV20-1; abundance: .; j_gene: TRBJ2-5; d_gene: TRBD1; CDR3nt: TGCAGTGCTAGTGTAGGACAGGAAGAGACCCAGTACTTC; CDR3aa: CSASVGQEETQYF
len: 12; v_gene: TRBV11-2; abundance: .; j_gene: TRBJ1-1; d_gene: TRBD1; CDR3nt: TGTGCCAGCAGCCACCCCGAGGGGGCAGCTTTCTTT; CDR3aa: CASSHPEGAAFF
len: 17; v_gene: TRBV21-1; abundance: .; j_gene: TRBJ2-3; d_gene: .; CDR3nt: TGTGCCAGCACTCCGAGGGGGACAACCCGGGACGTGGATACGCAGTATTTT; CDR3aa: CASTPRGTTRDVDTQYF
len: 13; v_gene: TRBV27; abundance: few; j_gene: TRBJ2-1; d_gene: TRBD2; CDR3nt: TGTGCCAGCAGGACGACTAGCGTCAATGAGCAGTTCTTC; CDR3aa: CASRTTSVNEQFF
len: 18; v_gene: TRBV6-2/TRBV6-3; abundance: .; j_gene: TRBJ1-3; d_gene: .; CDR3nt: TGTGCCAGCAGTTACTCGACCAGGGGCCGAAGCTCTGGAAACACCATATATTTT; CDR3aa: CASSYSTRGRSSGNTIYF
len: 13; v_gene: TRBV7-9; abundance: .; j_gene: TRBJ1-2; d_gene: TRBD1; CDR3nt: TGTGCCAGCAGCCCCCACGACAGGGATGGCTACACCTTC; CDR3aa: CASSPHDRDGYTF
len: 13; v_gene: TRBV18; abundance: .; j_gene: TRBJ1-2; d_gene: .; CDR3nt: TGTGCCAGCTCACCGGACAGTAACTATGGCTACACCTTC; CDR3aa: CASSPDSNYGYTF
len: 13; v_gene: TRBV25-1; abundance: .; j_gene: TRBJ1-6; d_gene: .; CDR3nt: TGTGCCAGCAGTGGAGACAGGTTTTCACCCCTCCACTTT; CDR3aa: CASSGDRFSPLHF
len: 14; v_gene: TRBV2; abundance: .; j_gene: TRBJ2-3; d_gene: .; CDR3nt: TGTGCCAGCAGTGAAGGCACAAGCACAGATACGCAGTATTTT; CDR3aa: CASSEGTSTDTQYF
len: 14; v_gene: TRBV30; abundance: once; j_gene: TRBJ2-5; d_gene: .; CDR3nt: TGTGCCCGGAGAGCAGGTCGCGGGTCTGAGACCCAGTACTTC; CDR3aa: CARRAGRGSETQYF
len: 11; v_gene: TRBV6-5; abundance: .; j_gene: TRBJ2-7; d_gene: .; CDR3nt: TGTGCCAGCAGTTACTCGAGAAAGCAGTACTTC; CDR3aa: CASSYSRKQYF
len: 14; v_gene: TRBV10-3; abundance: few; j_gene: TRBJ1-2; d_gene: TRBD1; CDR3nt: TGTGCCATCAGTCTGGGACAGGTTTCCTATGGCTACACCTTC; CDR3aa: CAISLGQVSYGYTF
len: 16; v_gene: TRBV9; abundance: .; j_gene: TRBJ2-3; d_gene: .; CDR3nt: TGTGCCAGCAGCGTAGACTTAAGAGTCCGGGCAGATACGCAGTATTTT; CDR3aa: CASSVDLRVRADTQYF
len: 14; v_gene: TRBV28; abundance: .; j_gene: TRBJ1-2; d_gene: .; CDR3nt: TGTGCCAGCAGTTTATCTAGGACATGGGATGGCTACACCTTC; CDR3aa: CASSLSRTWDGYTF
len: 15; v_gene: TRBV5-4; abundance: .; j_gene: TRBJ1-4; d_gene: TRBD1; CDR3nt: TGTGCCAGCAGCTTGGAAGCAGGGGGTGCTGAAAAACTGTTTTTT; CDR3aa: CASSLEAGGAEKLFF
len: 16; v_gene: TRBV24-1; abundance: .; j_gene: TRBJ2-1; d_gene: TRBD2; CDR3nt: TGTGCCACCAGGGACGCCGGGACTAGCGGTAACAATGAGCAGTTCTTC; CDR3aa: CATRDAGTSGNNEQFF
len: 11; v_gene: TRBV2; abundance: .; j_gene: TRBJ2-5; d_gene: TRBD1; CDR3nt: TGTGGGACAGGGTTCCAAGAGACCCAGTACTTC; CDR3aa: CGTGFQETQYF
len: 16; v_gene: TRBV2; abundance: .; j_gene: TRBJ2-7; d_gene: TRBD2; CDR3nt: TGTGCCAGCAGTGAACGGACGTCGAGCGGGAGGGCCGAGCAGTACTTC; CDR3aa: CASSERTSSGRAEQYF
len: 15; v_gene: TRBV6-5; abundance: .; j_gene: TRBJ1-4; d_gene: .; CDR3nt: TGTGCCAGCTCAACTAAAGCTGCAACTAATGAAAAACTGTTTTTT; CDR3aa: CASSTKAATNEKLFF
len: 10; v_gene: TRBV18; abundance: .; j_gene: TRBJ2-4; d_gene: .; CDR3nt: TGTGCCAGCTCACCACGAGGGGGGTACTTC; CDR3aa: CASSPRGGYF
len: 13; v_gene: TRBV6-5; abundance: few; j_gene: TRBJ1-6; d_gene: .; CDR3nt: TGTGCCAGCACCCCAGGGCTCCGGTCACCCCTCCACTTT; CDR3aa: CASTPGLRSPLHF
len: 15; v_gene: TRBV7-3; abundance: .; j_gene: TRBJ2-3; d_gene: .; CDR3nt: TGTGCCAGCAGCCCAACTACTACCCGCACAGATACGCAGTATTTT; CDR3aa: CASSPTTTRTDTQYF
len: 15; v_gene: TRBV27; abundance: .; j_gene: TRBJ1-5; d_gene: .; CDR3nt: TGTGCCAGCAGTTTATTCGGAGATAGCAATCAGCCCCAGCATTTT; CDR3aa: CASSLFGDSNQPQHF
len: 15; v_gene: TRBV3-1/TRBV3-2; abundance: .; j_gene: TRBJ2-7; d_gene: TRBD1; CDR3nt: TGTGCCAGCAGCCAAATGGGGACAGGGTCCTACGAGCAGTACTTC; CDR3aa: CASSQMGTGSYEQYF
len: 15; v_gene: TRBV6-2/TRBV6-3; abundance: .; j_gene: TRBJ2-7; d_gene: .; CDR3nt: TGTGCCAGCAGTTACAAGGGCGGGGCAACCTACGAGCAGTACTTC; CDR3aa: CASSYKGGATYEQYF
len: 15; v_gene: TRBV28; abundance: .; j_gene: TRBJ1-6; d_gene: TRBD1; CDR3nt: TGTGCCAGCAGCCTGGGACAGGGCGGTAATTCACCCCTCCACTTT; CDR3aa: CASSLGQGGNSPLHF
len: 15; v_gene: TRBV6-5; abundance: .; j_gene: TRBJ1-2; d_gene: .; CDR3nt: TGTGCCAGCAGTAACACGACGTACAGGGCTCGGGGCTACACCTTC; CDR3aa: CASSNTTYRARGYTF
len: 16; v_gene: TRBV11-2; abundance: .; j_gene: TRBJ2-1; d_gene: TRBD2; CDR3nt: TGTGCCAGCAGCTTAGGGGGTAGCGGGAGCTACAATGAGCAGTTCTTC; CDR3aa: CASSLGGSGSYNEQFF
len: 19; v_gene: TRBV6-2/TRBV6-3; abundance: .; j_gene: TRBJ1-2; d_gene: TRBD1; CDR3nt: TGTGCCAGCAGTTTCCCCTCGGCAGGGGGAAAGGTTGGAAGCTATGGCTACACCTTC; CDR3aa: CASSFPSAGGKVGSYGYTF
len: 17; v_gene: TRBV12-2; abundance: .; j_gene: TRBJ2-5; d_gene: .; CDR3nt: TGTGCAAGAGAGACTAGCGGGAGGGATAGTGGGCAAGAGACCCAGTACTTC; CDR3aa: CARETSGRDSGQETQYF
len: 15; v_gene: TRBV19; abundance: .; j_gene: TRBJ1-2; d_gene: TRBD1; CDR3nt: TGTGCCAGTAGGGAGGGACAGGCGGACCGCTATGGCTACACCTTC; CDR3aa: CASREGQADRYGYTF
len: 15; v_gene: TRBV5-1; abundance: .; j_gene: TRBJ2-1; d_gene: TRBD2; CDR3nt: TGCGCCAGCAGCGGCCTAGCGGGAGGGAGAAATGAGCAGTTCTTC; CDR3aa: CASSGLAGGRNEQFF